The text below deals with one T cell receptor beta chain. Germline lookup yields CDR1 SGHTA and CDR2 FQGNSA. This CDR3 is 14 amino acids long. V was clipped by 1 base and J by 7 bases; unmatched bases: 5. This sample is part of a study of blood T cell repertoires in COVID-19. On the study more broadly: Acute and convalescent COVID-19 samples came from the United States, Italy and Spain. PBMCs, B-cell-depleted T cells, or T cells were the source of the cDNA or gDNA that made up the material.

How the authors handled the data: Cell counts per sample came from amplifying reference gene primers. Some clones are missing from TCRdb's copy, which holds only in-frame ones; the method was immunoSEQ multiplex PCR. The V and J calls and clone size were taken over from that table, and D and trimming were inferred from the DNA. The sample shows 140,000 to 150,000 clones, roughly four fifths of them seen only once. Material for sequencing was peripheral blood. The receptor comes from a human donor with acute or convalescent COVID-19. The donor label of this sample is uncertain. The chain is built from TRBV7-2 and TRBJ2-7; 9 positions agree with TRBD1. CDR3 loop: CASSLEQGAREQYF. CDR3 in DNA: TGTGCCAGCAGCTTAGAACAGGGGGCGCGGGAGCAGTACTTC.